This TCR beta chain came from a study of blood T cell repertoires in COVID-19. Whole-study context: COVID-19 samples from acute and convalescent phases originated in the United States, Italy and Spain. In each case, the material was cDNA or gDNA derived from T cells, B-cell-depleted T cells, or PBMCs.

This clone was seen once. The authors' processing: Cell counts per sample came from amplifying reference gene primers. Libraries were prepared by immunoSEQ multiplex PCR; TCRdb keeps only in-frame clonotypes and omits some of them. From that table come the V and J calls and clone size; the DNA was used to work out D and trimming. There are roughly 100,000 clones in the sample; around four fifths occur only once, and about 12% lies in the top ten. Germline CDR1 SGHRS, CDR2 YFSETQ. The V end was cut by 4 bases, the J end by 1 base, with 11 bases between. The CDR3 is 14 residues long. The chain has TRBV5-1 and TRBJ2-5; maybe TRBD1 (6 bases). Sequenced: peripheral blood. The origin of this receptor is a human donor in a cohort sampled during active COVID-19. The CDR3 spells CASSGTGSQETQYF. CDR3 nucleotides: TGCGCCAGCAGCGGAACAGGGTCCCAAGAGACCCAGTACTTC.